This entry describes one T cell receptor beta chain. The antigen is unknown. Each cDNA molecule carried a unique molecular identifier. One entry per CDR3 protein, called by TCRdb with MiXCR from the 5' RACE reads. Among about 40,000 distinct CDR3 sequences, 6% to 9.5% were seen once, and the ten largest hold approximately 13%. V shed 6 bases, J shed 0 bases, and the junction held 7 bases outside the gene matches. Germline V lookup: CDR1 SGHAT, CDR2 FQNNGV. The length of the CDR3 is 15 residues. The data were taken from a study of early T cells in non-severe SARS-CoV-2 infection. Overall study: Unpaired chains resulted from sequencing bulk RNA of unsorted whole blood.

General observations from the study: Matching against VDJdb likely underestimated virus-specific expansions, favoring anti-spike CD8.

This clonotype was sampled from an adult who was a healthcare worker with PCR-confirmed SARS-CoV-2 infection or an uninfected control (not recorded which). The sequencing used whole blood, collected at baseline. This chain connects TRBV11-2 to TRBJ2-5; 7 positions agree with TRBD2. DNA for the CDR3: TGTGCCAGCAGTCAGCGTCTAGCGGACCAAGAGACCCAGTACTTC. Its translation is CASSQRLADQETQYF. Full variable domain (outside the CDR3, taken from reference TRBV11-2 and TRBJ2-5): EAGVAQSPRYKIIEKRQSVAFWCNPISGHATLYWYQQILGQGPKLLIQFQNNGVVDDSQLPKDRFSAERLKGVDSTLKIQPAKLEDSAVYLCASSQRLADQETQYFGPGTRLLVL.